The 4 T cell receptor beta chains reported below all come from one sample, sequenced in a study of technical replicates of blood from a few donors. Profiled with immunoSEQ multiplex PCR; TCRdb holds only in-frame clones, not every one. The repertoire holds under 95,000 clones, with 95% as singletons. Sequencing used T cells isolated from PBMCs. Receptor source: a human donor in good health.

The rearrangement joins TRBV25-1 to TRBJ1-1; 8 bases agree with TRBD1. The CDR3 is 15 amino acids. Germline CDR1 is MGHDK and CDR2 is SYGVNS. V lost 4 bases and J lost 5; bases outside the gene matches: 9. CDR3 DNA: TGTGCCAGCAGTGGCATGACAGGGGTAAGGACTGAAGCTTTCTTT. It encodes CASSGMTGVRTEAFF.

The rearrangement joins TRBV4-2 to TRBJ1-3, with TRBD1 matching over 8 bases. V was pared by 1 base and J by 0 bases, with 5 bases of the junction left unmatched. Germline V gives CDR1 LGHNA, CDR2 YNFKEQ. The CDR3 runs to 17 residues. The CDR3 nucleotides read TGTGCCAGCAGCCAAGGGAGGACAGGGACCTCTGGAAACACCATATATTTT. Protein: CASSQGRTGTSGNTIYF.

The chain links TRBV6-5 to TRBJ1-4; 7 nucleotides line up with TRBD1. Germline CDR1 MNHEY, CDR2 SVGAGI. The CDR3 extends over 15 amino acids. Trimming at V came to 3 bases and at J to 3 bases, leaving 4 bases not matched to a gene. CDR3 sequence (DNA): TGTGCCAGCAGTTATGGGCAGGGGGCTAATGAAAAACTGTTTTTT. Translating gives CASSYGQGANEKLFF.

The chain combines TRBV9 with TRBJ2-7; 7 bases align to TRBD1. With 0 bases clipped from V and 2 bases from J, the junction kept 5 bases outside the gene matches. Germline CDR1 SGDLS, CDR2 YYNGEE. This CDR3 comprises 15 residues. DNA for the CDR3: TGTGCCAGCAGCGTAGTCGGGACAGCAACCTACGAGCAGTACTTC. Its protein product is CASSVVGTATYEQYF.